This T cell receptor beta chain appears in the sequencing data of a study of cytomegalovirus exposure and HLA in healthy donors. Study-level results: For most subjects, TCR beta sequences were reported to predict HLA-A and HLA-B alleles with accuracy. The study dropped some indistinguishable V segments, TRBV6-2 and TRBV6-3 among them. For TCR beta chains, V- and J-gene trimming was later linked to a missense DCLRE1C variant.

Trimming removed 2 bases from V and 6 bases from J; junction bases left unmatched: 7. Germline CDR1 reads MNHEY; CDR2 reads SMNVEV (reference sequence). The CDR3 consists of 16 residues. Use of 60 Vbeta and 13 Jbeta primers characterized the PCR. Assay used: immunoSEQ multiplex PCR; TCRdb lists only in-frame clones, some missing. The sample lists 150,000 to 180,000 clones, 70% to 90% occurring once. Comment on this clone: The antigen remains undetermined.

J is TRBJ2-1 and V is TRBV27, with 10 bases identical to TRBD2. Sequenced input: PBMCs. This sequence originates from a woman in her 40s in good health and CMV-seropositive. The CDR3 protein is CASSLRPSGRTNEQFF. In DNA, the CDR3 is TGTGCCAGCAGTTTACGACCTAGCGGGAGAACCAATGAGCAGTTCTTC.